This TCR beta chain was obtained from a study of blood T cell repertoires in COVID-19. Overall study: Nucleic acid was either cDNA or gDNA, and it came from T cells, B-cell-depleted T cells, or PBMCs.

This CDR3 comprises 13 residues. The sample holds one count of this clone. The method was immunoSEQ multiplex PCR; TCRdb's version includes in-frame clones alone and lacks a portion of them. Found here are some 21,000 clones, 80% of them singletons; the top ten hold over 10%. The source is a man aged 60 to 75 with active COVID-19. The chain combines TRBV23-1 with TRBJ2-3; D not resolved. TRBV23-1 falls under the ORF class, with uncertain function. Sequences were obtained from peripheral blood. The CDR3 region is CARSRIPTDTQYF. In nucleotides, the CDR3 is TGCGCTAGGTCGAGGATTCCCACAGATACGCAGTATTTT.